This is a list of T cell receptor beta chains from one sample in a study of T cells in Graves' hyperthyroidism and ophthalmopathy. TCRdb analysed the multiplex PCR reads with MiXCR anew, one entry per CDR3 protein. The sample carries under 250,000 distinct CDR3 sequences, approximately 24% recorded once. The sample was blood. The receptors were gathered from a woman in her thirties or forties with Graves' ophthalmopathy. CDR3s include the opening cysteine and the closing phenylalanine or tryptophan. A D gene is named only where the DNA matches it firmly. Only part of the rows carry a size: once, few, many, or a class if the clone is expanded.

j_call,d_call,v_call,clone_size,cdr3_nt,cdr3_aa
TRBJ1-1,NA,TRBV6-5,NA,TGTGCCAGCAGTTACGGGGGGGGGAGCACTGAAGCTTTCTTT,CASSYGGGSTEAFF
TRBJ1-2,TRBD1,TRBV6-2/TRBV6-3,NA,TGTGCCAGCTCCGACGGGACAGGATATGGCTACACCTTC,CASSDGTGYGYTF
TRBJ2-7,NA,TRBV7-9,many,TGTGCCAGCAGCTTCTGGGTTCCCAACCCCCCCGAGCAGTACTTC,CASSFWVPNPPEQYF
TRBJ1-2,NA,TRBV6-5,many,TGTGCCAGCAGCCTCACCTCAAACTATGGCTACACCTTC,CASSLTSNYGYTF
TRBJ2-7,TRBD2,TRBV2,NA,TGTGCCAGCAGCCCTGACCTAGCGGGCTCCTACGAGCAGTACTTC,CASSPDLAGSYEQYF
TRBJ1-2,NA,TRBV28,NA,TGTGCCAGCAGTTCCGTGGGGGCGAGGGGCTACAACTTC,CASSSVGARGYNF
TRBJ2-7,NA,TRBV6-1,NA,TGTGCCAGCAGTCAAGATTTCAGCTCCTACGAGCAGTACTTC,CASSQDFSSYEQYF
TRBJ2-7,TRBD2,TRBV28,many,TGTGCCAGCAGTTCGATTCTAGCGGGAGGGCCAAACTACGAGCAGTACTTC,CASSSILAGGPNYEQYF
TRBJ1-1,TRBD1,TRBV19,NA,TGTGCCAGCGGATTGGAGGGGGCTGCTTTCTTT,CASGLEGAAFF
TRBJ2-7,TRBD2,TRBV19,NA,TGTGCCAGCGCTATAGCGGGAGTCTACGAGCAGTACTTC,CASAIAGVYEQYF
TRBJ2-7,NA,TRBV6-5,many,TGTGCCAGCAGTTACTCACTCGAGCAGTACTTC,CASSYSLEQYF
TRBJ1-6,TRBD1,TRBV5-1,many,TGCGCCAGCAGCCCGGGACAGGGAGTCCCTAATTCACCCCTCCACTTT,CASSPGQGVPNSPLHF
TRBJ2-7,TRBD2,TRBV12-3/TRBV12-4,many,TGTGCCAGCAGTTTGACTAGCGGGAGGATTTACGAGCAGTACTTC,CASSLTSGRIYEQYF
TRBJ2-2,NA,TRBV28,NA,TGTGCCAGCAGTCCCCAGGGAATGGCCGGGGAGCTGTTTTTT,CASSPQGMAGELFF
TRBJ1-1,NA,TRBV28,many,TGTGCCAGCATAGGCCCACCTCGCACTGAAGCTTTCTTT,CASIGPPRTEAFF
TRBJ2-7,TRBD2,TRBV12-3/TRBV12-4,NA,TGTGCCAGCAGCTCTCTTAGAAAAGCGGGAGCGGGCTACGAGCAGTACTTC,CASSSLRKAGAGYEQYF
TRBJ1-1,NA,TRBV11-1,many,TGTGCCAGCAGCCCCACTTCCGGGGGAGGATTCACTGAAGCTTTCTTT,CASSPTSGGGFTEAFF
TRBJ2-7,NA,TRBV28,NA,TGTGCCAGCAGTCCCATTACACCGTCCTACGAGCAGTACTTC,CASSPITPSYEQYF
TRBJ2-7,TRBD1,TRBV19,many,TGTGCCAGTAGTGCTACCGGGACAGGGTTACGGACCTACGAGCAGTACTTC,CASSATGTGLRTYEQYF
TRBJ1-2,NA,TRBV12-3/TRBV12-4,many,TGTGCCAGCAGTTTACAGGGCATCTATGGCTACACCTTC,CASSLQGIYGYTF
TRBJ2-7,TRBD2,TRBV3-1,NA,TGTGCCAGCAGCGAGAGACTAGCGGGAGTGTCCGAGCAGTACTTC,CASSERLAGVSEQYF
TRBJ2-5,TRBD1,TRBV28,few,TGTGCCAGCAGTTTATTCCACCGGGACAGGGACCAGACCCAGTACTTC,CASSLFHRDRDQTQYF
TRBJ2-5,TRBD2,TRBV6-5,many,TGTGCCAGCAGTCCCCGGGCTAGCGGGAGGCAAGAGACCCAGTACTTC,CASSPRASGRQETQYF
TRBJ1-2,TRBD1,TRBV12-3/TRBV12-4,few,TGTGCCAGCAGTTACAGGGGGAAAGGGTATGGCTACACCTTC,CASSYRGKGYGYTF
TRBJ1-1,NA,TRBV6-5,NA,TGTGCCAGCAGTTACTCGGACAGAACCATGAACACTGAAGCTTTCTTT,CASSYSDRTMNTEAFF
TRBJ2-7,TRBD2,TRBV20-1,many,TGCAGTGCTGTGGGACTAGCGGGAGGTCGGGGGCAGTACTTC,CSAVGLAGGRGQYF
TRBJ2-5,NA,TRBV24-1,NA,TGTGCCACCAGTGAAGTCGGGGGGCCCCAAGAGACCCAGTACTTC,CATSEVGGPQETQYF
TRBJ2-5,TRBD2,TRBV2,many,TGTGCCAGCATCATCGGGAGGTCCCCACAAGAGACCCAGTACTTC,CASIIGRSPQETQYF
TRBJ2-2,NA,TRBV11-2,NA,TGTGCCAGCAGCCACCCGAGGACCGGGGAGCTGTTTTTT,CASSHPRTGELFF
TRBJ2-6,NA,TRBV28,NA,TGTGCCAGCAGTTCAAGTGGTACTGGGGCCAACGTCCTGACTTTC,CASSSSGTGANVLTF
TRBJ2-7,NA,TRBV6-1,many,TGTGCCAGCAGTGAACGGGGACCCTACGAGCAGTACTTC,CASSERGPYEQYF
TRBJ2-5,NA,TRBV28,few,TGTGCCAGCAGGCCCCACGGACAAGAGACCCAGTACTTC,CASRPHGQETQYF
TRBJ2-7,NA,TRBV27,few,TGTGCCAGCCTCGGAAGGCTTCCCTACGAGCAGTACTTC,CASLGRLPYEQYF
TRBJ1-2,NA,TRBV5-6,many,TGTGCCAGCAGCTTGGTCCAGGGCGGCTATGGCTACACCTTC,CASSLVQGGYGYTF
TRBJ2-7,NA,TRBV20-1,many,TGCAGTGCTAGCCATCTAGGGGGGGACTACGAGCAGTACTTC,CSASHLGGDYEQYF
TRBJ2-7,NA,TRBV27,many,TGTGCCACTCGGAGGGACACATCCTACGAGCAGTACTTC,CATRRDTSYEQYF
TRBJ1-2,TRBD1,TRBV7-6,NA,TGTGCCAGCAGCGGTGGGACAGGGGAAGGCTACACCTTC,CASSGGTGEGYTF
TRBJ1-1,TRBD1,TRBV24-1,NA,TGTGCCACCAGTGAATCTGACAGGGACGCTGAAGCTTTCTTT,CATSESDRDAEAFF
TRBJ2-1,NA,TRBV6-5,many,TGTGCCAGCAGTCCTAACCTGATTATGGGGAAGTACAATGAGCAGTTCTTC,CASSPNLIMGKYNEQFF
TRBJ2-2,TRBD2,TRBV6-5,many,TGTGCCAGCACCCGCGGGGGACTAGGGAGGACCGGGGAGCTGTTTTTT,CASTRGGLGRTGELFF
TRBJ2-5,NA,TRBV3-1,many,TGTGCCAGCAGCCAAAGTCGTTGGGGAGAGACCCAGTACTTC,CASSQSRWGETQYF
TRBJ2-7,NA,TRBV7-3,many,TGTGCCAGCAGCTCACCCGATTTAGCGGTTCTCTCCTACGAGCAGTACTTC,CASSSPDLAVLSYEQYF
TRBJ2-7,NA,TRBV20-1,many,TGCAGTGCTAGTATGACAAACGAGCAGTACTTC,CSASMTNEQYF
TRBJ2-7,NA,TRBV6-5,many,TGTGCCAGCAAATGGGACCCTAGCGTTGGTTCCTACGAGCAGTACTTC,CASKWDPSVGSYEQYF
TRBJ1-1,NA,TRBV20-1,many,TGCAGTGCTAGGCCCTATATCAGGGCGAACACTGAAGCTTTCTTT,CSARPYIRANTEAFF
TRBJ2-7,TRBD2,TRBV6-7,many,TGTGCCAGCAACTCACTAGCGGGGGTCTACGAGCAGTACTTC,CASNSLAGVYEQYF
TRBJ2-4,TRBD2,TRBV6-4,many,TGTGCCAGCAGTCCCGGGACTAGCGGGTATATTCTAGCCAAAAACATTCAGTACTTC,CASSPGTSGYILAKNIQYF
TRBJ2-4,TRBD2,TRBV28,many,TGTGCCAGCAGCCTTCGACTAGCGCCCTCGGGGGACATTCAGTACTTC,CASSLRLAPSGDIQYF
TRBJ2-3,TRBD2,TRBV20-1,NA,TGCAGTGCTAGGGGGGCTTACGGGACTAGCGGGGTAGATACGCAGTATTTT,CSARGAYGTSGVDTQYF
TRBJ2-7,TRBD2,TRBV11-2,NA,TGTGCCAGCAGCTTACGGCCAGCGGGAGGAACCTCCTCCTACGAGCAGTACTTC,CASSLRPAGGTSSYEQYF
TRBJ2-7,TRBD1,TRBV4-1,NA,TGCGCCAGCAGCCTATCAGAGGGACAGGGCTACGAGCAGTACTTC,CASSLSEGQGYEQYF
TRBJ2-5,TRBD2,TRBV29-1,many,TGCAGCGTTGGGACTAGCGGGAGCGAGACCCAGTACTTC,CSVGTSGSETQYF
TRBJ2-5,NA,TRBV12-3/TRBV12-4,NA,TGTGCCAGCAGCAGGGGTTGGGAGACCCAGTACTTC,CASSRGWETQYF
TRBJ1-2,NA,TRBV27,NA,TGTGCCAGCAGTCCCCTTCGACGGCAATATGGCTACACCTTC,CASSPLRRQYGYTF
TRBJ2-5,NA,TRBV5-1,NA,TGCGCCAGCAGCGTCAGGACAGATCCTGAGACCCAGTACTTC,CASSVRTDPETQYF
TRBJ2-7,TRBD1,TRBV6-1,few,TGTGCCAGCAGCATTGACAGGGGCGGACGCGAGCAGTACTTC,CASSIDRGGREQYF
TRBJ1-6,NA,TRBV7-6,many,TGTGCCAGCAGCCCTCGGGGTGGGACTCATAATTCACCCCTCCACTTT,CASSPRGGTHNSPLHF
TRBJ2-7,TRBD1,TRBV3-1,many,TGTGCCAGCAGCCAAGGGACAGGGATCATACAGCAGTACTTC,CASSQGTGIIQQYF
TRBJ2-5,NA,TRBV20-1,once,TGCAGTGCTTATCTGGAGGAAGAGACCCAGTACTTC,CSAYLEEETQYF